Below are 27 T cell receptor beta chains sequenced from a single sample in a study of blood T cell repertoires in COVID-19. The data were produced by immunoSEQ multiplex PCR, yet TCRdb's version contains in-frame clones alone and is incomplete. The table lists approximately 220,000 clones, roughly 90% of them singletons. Material: PBMCs or T cells enriched from blood (not recorded which). The receptors originated from a woman aged 25 to 45 with acute COVID-19.

The CDR3 sequence: CASSPRQGYNSPLHF. In DNA, the CDR3 is TGCGCCAGCAGCCCCAGACAGGGATATAATTCACCCCTCCACTTT. V usage is TRBV4-1 and J usage is TRBJ1-6, with 7 positions matching TRBD1. CDR1 is MGHRA and CDR2 is YSYEKL in the germline V gene. J was trimmed by 4 bases and V by 4 bases; bases with no gene match: 4. This CDR3 spans 15 amino acids.

This chain links TRBV10-3 with TRBJ2-1; TRBD1 is a possible D gene (6 bases). Germline V lookup: CDR1 ENHRY, CDR2 SYGVKD. Trimming stripped 6 bases from V and 4 bases from J, with 13 bases between. The CDR3 runs 14 residues. The CDR3, as DNA: TGTGCCATCAGCGACTTCACAGGGTACAATGAGCAGTTCTTC. This sequence encodes CAISDFTGYNEQFF.

The chain recombines TRBV13 with TRBJ1-5; D unclear. V shed 5 bases and J shed 5 bases, with 7 bases lying between them. CDR1 and CDR2 (germline): PRHDT, FYEKMQ (reference sequence). The CDR3 runs to 12 residues. The CDR3: CASSKGDQPQHF. The DNA of the CDR3 is TGTGCCAGCAGCAAGGGAGATCAGCCCCAGCATTTT.

CDR3 protein: CASSSSIWPLVHEQYF. The CDR3 nucleotides read TGTGCCAGCAGCTCGTCAATTTGGCCGTTGGTCCACGAGCAGTACTTC. This chain connects TRBV21-1 to TRBJ2-7; the DNA was not compared with TRBD1, the D call given in the table. TRBV21-1 is described as a pseudogene. The CDR3 has 16 amino acids.

V is TRBV5-1 and J is TRBJ1-2, with D possibly matching TRBD1 (6 bases). Germline CDR1 and CDR2: SGHRS and YFSETQ. With 2 bases removed from V and 3 bases from J, the gap between germline ends came to 11 bases. This CDR3 is built from 14 residues. The chain's CDR3 is CASSLGGVDYGYTF. In DNA, the CDR3 is TGCGCCAGCAGCTTAGGGGGAGTAGACTATGGCTACACCTTC. The full variable domain, its missing parts supplied by reference TRBV5-1 and TRBJ1-2, is KAGVTQTPRYLIKTRGQQVTLSCSPISGHRSVSWYQQTPGQGLQFLFEYFSETQRNKGNFPGRFSGRQFSNSRSEMNVSTLELGDSALYLCASSLGGVDYGYTFGSGTRLTVV.

V usage is TRBV6-5 and J usage is TRBJ2-7, with a tentative D call TRBD1 (6 bases). The V end was cut by 5 bases, the J end by 2 bases, with 13 bases between. The CDR3 totals 14 residues. Germline V CDR1 and CDR2: MNHEY, SVGAGI. For the CDR3, the DNA is TGTGCCAGCAGTCCTACAGGGACGACCTACGAGCAGTACTTC. Translating it yields CASSPTGTTYEQYF.

This clone was picked up one time. This chain links TRBV7-2 with TRBJ1-4, with 9 positions matching TRBD1. This CDR3 is built from 15 residues. Trimming cost V 5 bases and J 7 bases; bases outside gene matches: 8. Germline lookup yields CDR1 SGHTA and CDR2 FQGNSA. The CDR3 sequence is CASSEQGAEGEKLFF. The DNA for the CDR3 is TGTGCCAGCAGCGAACAGGGGGCGGAAGGTGAAAAACTGTTTTTT.

The chain carries TRBV25-1 and TRBJ2-7; D not resolved. Germline assignment: CDR1 MGHDK and CDR2 SYGVNS. Between the trimmed V and J ends, which lost 1 base and 1 base, there was a span of 11 bases. This CDR3 is 15 amino acids long. In DNA form, the CDR3 reads TGTGCCAGCAGTGAATCGATATCAGTTTCCTACGAGCAGTACTTC. It translates to CASSESISVSYEQYF.

The chain joins TRBV24-1 to TRBJ2-7; 8 bases are a match to TRBD1. The CDR3 has 17 residues. V was pared by 2 bases and J by 4 bases, with 12 bases of the junction left unmatched. CDR1 and CDR2 from the germline V gene are KGHDR and SFDVKD. CDR3 sequence reads: CATSDYPQGGFVYEQYF. CDR3 nucleotides: TGTGCCACCAGTGATTACCCACAGGGGGGTTTTGTGTACGAGCAGTACTTC.

The DNA for the CDR3 is TGTGCCAGCAGCTCAAAGACAGGGTTCGGCTACGAGCAGTACTTC. Its translation is CASSSKTGFGYEQYF. The chain joins TRBV11-2 to TRBJ2-7; 7 nucleotides agree with TRBD1. The germline V gene has CDR1 SGHAT and CDR2 FQNNGV. V lost 4 bases, J lost 3 bases, and 9 bases stayed unmatched. The CDR3 is 15 residues long.

The chain recombines TRBV10-3 with TRBJ1-1; possible D gene TRBD1, 5 bases. V lost 9 bases and J lost 5, with 16 bases in between. Germline V CDR1 and CDR2: ENHRY, SYGVKD. The CDR3 totals 13 residues. This chain's CDR3 is CAISQGRTTEAFF. The CDR3 DNA sequence: TGTGCCATTTCCCAGGGAAGGACAACTGAAGCTTTCTTT.

The count of this clone is one. This rearrangement joins TRBV10-3 to TRBJ1-3; D possibly corresponds to TRBD1 (6 bases). Trimming pared 3 bases from V and 4 bases from J, leaving 16 bases between. CDR1 ENHRY and CDR2 SYGVKD come from the germline V gene. The CDR3 covers 16 residues. CDR3 amino acids: CAISERTVRTGNTIYF. CDR3 DNA sequence: TGTGCCATCAGTGAACGGACAGTGCGGACCGGAAACACCATATATTTT.

The CDR3 sequence: CASSSYRVDTEAFF. The CDR3 region has the DNA TGTGCCAGCAGCTCTTACAGGGTGGACACTGAAGCTTTCTTT. The gene calls are TRBV5-6 and TRBJ1-1, with D possibly matching TRBD1 (6 bases). CDR3 length equals 14 residues. Trimming took 3 bases from V and 3 from J, leaving 12 bases between them. Per germline, CDR1 SGHDT and CDR2 YYEEEE. Looking up the rest from reference TRBV5-6 and TRBJ1-1 gives the full variable domain: DAGVTQSPTHLIKTRGQQVTLRCSPKSGHDTVSWYQQALGQGPQFIFQYYEEEERQRGNFPDRFSGHQFPNYSSELNVNALLLGDSALYLCASSSYRVDTEAFFGQGTRLTVV.

V usage is TRBV5-5 and J usage is TRBJ1-3; no clear D gene. CDR3 length: 15 residues. The germline gives CDR1 SGHKS, CDR2 YYEKEE (reference sequence). The V end lost 2 bases, the J end lost 2 bases, and 11 bases lay between the germline ends. DNA for the CDR3: TGTGCCAGCAGCTTTTCGGTTGTTACTGGAAACACCATATATTTT. It specifies CASSFSVVTGNTIYF.

The chain couples TRBV7-9 to TRBJ1-2; D perhaps matches TRBD1 (5 bases). V lost 4 bases and J 8 bases, leaving 17 bases between the germline ends. The CDR3 sequence is 14 residues long. Germline V CDR1 and CDR2: SEHNR, FQNEAQ (reference sequence). CDR3 coding DNA: TGTGCCAGCAGCTCCGGAGGGGAGGTTCAGGGCTACACCTTC. Translating it yields CASSSGGEVQGYTF.

This clone occurred once. The chain has TRBV7-8 and TRBJ2-5; 7 positions agree with TRBD1. In germline, CDR1 is SGHVS, CDR2 FQNEAQ. The V segment lost 5 bases and the J segment 3 bases; nucleotides outside the gene matches: 6. The CDR3 contains 14 residues. In DNA, the CDR3 is TGTGCCAGCAGCACCCGACAGGGAGAAGAGACCCAGTACTTC. Translation: CASSTRQGEETQYF.

This sequence joins TRBV30 and TRBJ2-7, with 10 nucleotides matching TRBD1. Germline lookup yields CDR1 GTSNPN and CDR2 SVGIG (reference sequence). CDR3 length equals 14 residues. V shed 3 bases, J shed 4 bases, and the junction held 6 bases outside the gene matches. CDR3 in DNA: TGTGCCTGGAGGGGAAGGACAGGGGGTTACGAGCAGTACTTC. Translated: CAWRGRTGGYEQYF.

The chain links TRBV7-6 to TRBJ2-6, with TRBD2 matching 10 bases. With 1 base clipped from V and 0 bases from J, the junction kept 6 bases outside the gene matches. In germline, CDR1 is SGHVS, CDR2 FNYEAQ. This CDR3 comprises 19 residues. The DNA of the CDR3 is TGTGCCAGCAGCTTAGAGCCCAGCGGGGGGGCCTCTGGGGCCAACGTCCTGACTTTC. Translated: CASSLEPSGGASGANVLTF.

The chain combines TRBV4-1 with TRBJ2-7, with 10 bases aligning to TRBD1. The CDR3 totals 16 residues. Germline values: CDR1 MGHRA, CDR2 YSYEKL. J was trimmed by 3 bases and V by 3 bases; bases with no gene match: 8. CDR3 loop: CASSHLPGQGYYEQYF. CDR3 coding DNA: TGCGCCAGCAGCCACTTACCGGGACAGGGGTACTACGAGCAGTACTTC.

The chain carries TRBV7-9 and TRBJ1-1, with TRBD1 identical over 8 bases. The CDR3 spans 15 residues. Trimming took 5 bases from V and 0 from J; bases not matched to a gene: 5. Germline values: CDR1 SEHNR, CDR2 FQNEAQ (reference sequence). CDR3 nucleotides: TGTGCCAGCAGCACCAGGGACAGGATGAACACTGAAGCTTTCTTT. As protein: CASSTRDRMNTEAFF.

This clone was detected only once. The V and J genes are TRBV6-5 and TRBJ2-5; D remains unclear. The CDR3 has 13 residues. V shed 2 bases and J shed 2 bases, with 6 bases lying between them. The germline gives CDR1 MNHEY, CDR2 SVGAGI. The CDR3: CASSYVHQETQYF. CDR3 nucleotide sequence: TGTGCCAGCAGTTACGTCCATCAAGAGACCCAGTACTTC.

V is TRBV7-9 and J is TRBJ2-7; TRBD2 is a possible D gene (6 bases). Trimming removed 2 bases at V and 2 bases at J, with 7 bases between. This CDR3 is built from 13 residues. Germline V gene sequence: CDR1 SEHNR, CDR2 FQNEAQ (reference sequence). CDR3 residues: CASSLRGTYEQYF. The CDR3 nucleotides read TGTGCCAGCAGCTTACGGGGGACCTACGAGCAGTACTTC.

The gene calls are TRBV4-2 and TRBJ2-1, with TRBD2 matching over 7 bases. The CDR3 consists of 16 residues. V trimming: 4 bases; J trimming: 9 bases; junction bases outside the gene matches: 15. CDR1 is LGHNA and CDR2 is YNFKEQ in the germline V gene. The CDR3 protein is CASSPQEGGAGTEQFF. The CDR3 coding sequence is TGTGCCAGCAGCCCCCAGGAAGGAGGAGCGGGGACTGAGCAGTTCTTC.

The CDR3 DNA reads as TGCGCCAGCAGCGGCGGGGGTTCACTCTACAATGAGCAGTTCTTC. As protein: CASSGGGSLYNEQFF. The chain is built from TRBV5-1 and TRBJ2-1; the match to TRBD2 covers 7 bases. CDR1 and CDR2 from the germline V gene are SGHRS and YFSETQ. The CDR3 contains 15 residues. The V segment lost 4 bases and the J segment 3 bases; nucleotides outside the gene matches: 7.

This sequence joins TRBV5-1 and TRBJ2-1; 8 bases map to TRBD2. The ends lost 2 bases at V and 1 base at J; junction bases unmatched: 2. Looked up from germline, CDR1 is SGHRS and CDR2 is YFSETQ. The CDR3 contains 15 residues. This chain's CDR3 is CASSLRGGSYNEQFF. CDR3 nucleotide sequence: TGCGCCAGCAGCTTACGGGGGGGTTCCTACAATGAGCAGTTCTTC.

The rearrangement links TRBV11-2 to TRBJ2-4, with a possible D match to TRBD1 (5 bases). The germline gives CDR1 SGHAT, CDR2 FQNNGV. Trimming pared 10 bases from V and 3 bases from J, leaving 13 bases between. There are 13 residues in the CDR3. This chain's CDR3 is CATTANLKNIQYF. In DNA form, the CDR3 reads TGTGCCACGACAGCTAATCTCAAAAACATTCAGTACTTC.

The chain couples TRBV30 to TRBJ1-4, with D hard to call. Trimming took 0 bases from V and 8 from J, leaving 13 bases between them. Germline lookup yields CDR1 GTSNPN and CDR2 SVGIG (reference sequence). The CDR3 spans 14 residues. The CDR3 nucleotides are TGTGCCTGGAGTGTACCGGGGTCCGGGGAAAAACTGTTTTTT. Translating gives CAWSVPGSGEKLFF.